Listed below are T cell receptor beta chains from one sample, sequenced in a study of T cells after yellow fever vaccination. TCRdb re-derived calls from the 5' RACE reads in MiXCR, one entry per CDR3 protein. The sample has around 200,000 distinct CDR3 sequences; approximately 11% are singletons. The sample consisted of CD8+ T cells sorted from PBMCs, taken 15 days after the yellow fever booster vaccination. All receptors derive from a man younger than 35 who received the YFV17D yellow fever vaccine. CDR3s leave out the opening cysteine and the closing phenylalanine or tryptophan.

j_call	v_call	cdr3_aa
TRBJ1-1	TRBV4-3	ASSQEWNTEAF
TRBJ2-5	TRBV6-5	ASSPETGQGQETQY
TRBJ1-1	TRBV15	ATSRGGPEAF
TRBJ1-1	TRBV5-5	ASSARGGKGIPEAF
TRBJ2-7	TRBV12-5	ASGTTGDPYEQY
TRBJ2-7	TRBV10-3	AISGEHRAAYEQY
TRBJ2-3	TRBV3-1	ASSQGAGLADTQY
TRBJ2-3	TRBV5-5	ASSRGQMITDTQY
TRBJ2-3	TRBV2	AIHRGTDTQY
TRBJ1-4	TRBV6-1	ASRGGEKLF
TRBJ2-5	TRBV4-3	ASSQDGLAGSQETQY
TRBJ2-7	TRBV3-1	ASSQGLAGGRYEQY
TRBJ2-1	TRBV6-6	ASSYFSAQFNEQF
TRBJ2-7	TRBV23-1	ASRWRDPEQY
TRBJ1-1	TRBV12-3/TRBV12-4	ASQSPTVEAF
TRBJ1-1	TRBV7-9	ASSGDRVEAF
TRBJ1-1	TRBV10-2	ASSPRGFRAF
TRBJ2-3	TRBV7-9	ASSPFFKDTQY
TRBJ1-2	TRBV4-1	ASSQDQGGNYGYT
TRBJ2-2	TRBV7-9	ASSLRQGAVLPSGELF
TRBJ2-1	TRBV12-3/TRBV12-4	ASSWRPGEYNEQF
TRBJ2-6	TRBV7-9	ASSKWGSGANVLT
TRBJ2-2	TRBV4-3	ASSGEGKNTGELF